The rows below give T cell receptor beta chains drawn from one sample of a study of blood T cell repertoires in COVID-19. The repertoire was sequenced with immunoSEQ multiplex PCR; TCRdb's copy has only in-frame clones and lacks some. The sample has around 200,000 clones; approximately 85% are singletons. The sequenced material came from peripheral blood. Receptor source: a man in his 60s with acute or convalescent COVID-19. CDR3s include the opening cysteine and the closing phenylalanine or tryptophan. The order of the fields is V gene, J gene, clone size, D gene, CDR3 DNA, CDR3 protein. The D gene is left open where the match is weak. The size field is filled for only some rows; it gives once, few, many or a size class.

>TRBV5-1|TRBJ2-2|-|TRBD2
TGCGCCAGCAGCATCGGACTAGCGGGAGCAACCGGAGAGCTGTTTTTT
CASSIGLAGATGELFF
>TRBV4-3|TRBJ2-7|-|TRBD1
TGCGCCAGCAGCCAGGGGGCCCTGACAGGGAGAAACGAGCAGTACTTC
CASSQGALTGRNEQYF
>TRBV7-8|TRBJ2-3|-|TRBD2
TGTGCCAGCAGCCCCGCCCCTAGCGGGAGTTTTCCCACAGATACGCAGTATTTT
CASSPAPSGSFPTDTQYF
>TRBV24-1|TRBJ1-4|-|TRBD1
TGTGCCACCAGTGGTGAGGTCAGGGGGGAGGATGAAAAACTGTTTTTT
CATSGEVRGEDEKLFF
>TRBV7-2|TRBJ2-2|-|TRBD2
TGTGCCAGCAGCTTAGAGGCTAGCGGGAGTTTAAACACCGGGGAGCTGTTTTTT
CASSLEASGSLNTGELFF
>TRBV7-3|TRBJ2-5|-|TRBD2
TGTGCCAGCAGCTCTAGCGGGGCTCAAGAGACCCAGTACTTC
CASSSSGAQETQYF
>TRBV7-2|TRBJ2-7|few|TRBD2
TGTGCCAGCAGCTTAACCAAACAACTAGCGGGAGTTAGCTCCTACGAGCAGTACTTC
CASSLTKQLAGVSSYEQYF
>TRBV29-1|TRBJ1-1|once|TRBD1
TGCAGCGTTGAAATTACAGGGGGCGCCGACGCTTTCTTT
CSVEITGGADAFF
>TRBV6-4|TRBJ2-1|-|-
TGTGCCATCCCTCCTAAGCGTGGCGGGAATATAAATGAGCAGTTCTTC
CAIPPKRGGNINEQFF
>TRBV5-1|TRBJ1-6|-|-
TGCGCCAGCAGCCCACTTTGGCAGGATAATTCACCCCTCCACTTT
CASSPLWQDNSPLHF
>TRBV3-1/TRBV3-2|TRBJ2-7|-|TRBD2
TGTGCCAGCAGCCCCGGACTAGCGGGACCCGAGCAGTACTTC
CASSPGLAGPEQYF
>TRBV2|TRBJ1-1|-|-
TGTGCCAGCAGGATTACAGTGGCGGAAGCTTTCTTT
CASRITVAEAFF
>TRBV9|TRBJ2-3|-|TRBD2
TGTGCCAGCAGCTTGGGACTAGCGGGAAGGCCAGATACGCAGTATTTT
CASSLGLAGRPDTQYF
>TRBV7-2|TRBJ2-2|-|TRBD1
TGTGCCAGCAGCTTAGATACAGGGGCGAAACCAACCGGGGAGCTGTTTTTT
CASSLDTGAKPTGELFF
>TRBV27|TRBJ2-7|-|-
TGTGCCAGCAGCTCACGGGTCCCCCTTCCAGAGTACTTC
CASSSRVPLPEYF
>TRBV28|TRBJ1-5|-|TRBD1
TGTGCCAGCAGTCCGGGACAGCATAGCAATCAGCCCCAGCATTTT
CASSPGQHSNQPQHF
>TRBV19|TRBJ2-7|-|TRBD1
TGTGCCAGTAGTGGTTCCACGGACAGGGGTTTTGACGAGCAGTACTTC
CASSGSTDRGFDEQYF
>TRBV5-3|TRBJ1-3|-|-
TGTGCCAGAAGCTTTGCAGGGTCTGGAAACACCATATATTTT
CARSFAGSGNTIYF
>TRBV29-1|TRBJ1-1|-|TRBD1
TGCAGCGCTCTTAGAGGTTGGGACAGAGAAGCTTTCTTT
CSALRGWDREAFF
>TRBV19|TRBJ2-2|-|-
TGTGCCAGTAGTGCCCGGGACATAAACACCGGGGAGCTGTTTTTT
CASSARDINTGELFF
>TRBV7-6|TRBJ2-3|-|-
TGTGCCAGCAGCGGCCGCTTCGGGACTACAGATACGCAGTATTTT
CASSGRFGTTDTQYF
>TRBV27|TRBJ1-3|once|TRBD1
TGTGCCAGTGGACCGGGACAGGGGGGAAACACCATATATTTT
CASGPGQGGNTIYF
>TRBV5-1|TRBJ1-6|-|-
TGCGCCAGCAGCAGCAGCAGGGAAGATTCTTCCCTCCACTTT
CASSSSREDSSLHF
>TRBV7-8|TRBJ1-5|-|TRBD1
TGTGCCAGCAGCTTAGATCGGACAGGGGGGCAGCCCCAGCATTTT
CASSLDRTGGQPQHF
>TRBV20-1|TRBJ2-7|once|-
TGCAGTGCTGCCATAGCCGTCGAGCAGTACTTC
CSAAIAVEQYF
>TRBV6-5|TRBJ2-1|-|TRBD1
TGTGCCAACGAAAAAGCCGGGACAGGGACGAGTGAGCAGTTCTTC
CANEKAGTGTSEQFF
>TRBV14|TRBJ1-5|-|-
TGTGCCAGCAGCCAAGGTCTTTCGAAGGGGAATCAGCCCCAGCATTTT
CASSQGLSKGNQPQHF
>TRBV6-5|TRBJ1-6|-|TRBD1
TGTGCCAGCAGGGGACAGGTTAATTCACCCCTCCACTTT
CASRGQVNSPLHF
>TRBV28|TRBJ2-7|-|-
TGTGCCAGCAGTTTACTCGCAGACCTCCAGGGCTACGAGCAGTACTTC
CASSLLADLQGYEQYF
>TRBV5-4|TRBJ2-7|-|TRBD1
TGTGCCAGCAGCTGGGGACAGGGGCCTTCCTACGAGCAGTACTTC
CASSWGQGPSYEQYF
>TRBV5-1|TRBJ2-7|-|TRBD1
TGCGCCAGCAGGGGACAGGGGCCGTCCTACGAGCAGTACTTC
CASRGQGPSYEQYF
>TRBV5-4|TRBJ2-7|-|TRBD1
TGTGCCACCCAACAGGGGTCCTCTTGGAACGAGCAGTACTTC
CATQQGSSWNEQYF
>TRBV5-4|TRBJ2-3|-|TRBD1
TGTGCCAGCAGCTTTCCGGACAGGGGGCGAACAGATACGCAGTATTTT
CASSFPDRGRTDTQYF
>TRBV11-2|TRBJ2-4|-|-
TGTGCCAGCAGTTCGGGCGGGACGTTAGCCAAAAACATTCAGTACTTC
CASSSGGTLAKNIQYF
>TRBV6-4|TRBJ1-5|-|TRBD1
TGTGCCAGCAGGAGGGGGCCATGGAATCAGCCCCAGCATTTT
CASRRGPWNQPQHF
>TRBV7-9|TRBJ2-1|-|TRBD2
TGTGCCAGCAGCTTATTCGGGGGAGGGCCGATTGAGCAGTTCTTC
CASSLFGGGPIEQFF
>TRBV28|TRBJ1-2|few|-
TGTGCCAGCAGTCAGACAGCCAGGGGCTACACCTTC
CASSQTARGYTF
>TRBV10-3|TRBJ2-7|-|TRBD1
TGTGCCATCCGCCCCGGGACAGGGGCATCCTACGAGCAGTACTTC
CAIRPGTGASYEQYF
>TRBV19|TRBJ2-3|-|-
TGTGCCAGTAGTCCCCGGAATTCCGGGGATGTAACGCAGTATTTT
CASSPRNSGDVTQYF
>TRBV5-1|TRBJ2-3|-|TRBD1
TGCGCCAGCAGCTGGGGGGACAGGGACTCCACAGATACGCAGTATTTT
CASSWGDRDSTDTQYF
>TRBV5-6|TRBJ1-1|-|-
TGTGCCAGCACCGTACAGGGAAACACTGAAGCTTTCTTT
CASTVQGNTEAFF
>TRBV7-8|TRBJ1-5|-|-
TGTGCCAGCAGCTTATCCCGGACAGTGAGCAATCAGCCCCAGCATTTT
CASSLSRTVSNQPQHF
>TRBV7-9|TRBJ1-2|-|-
TGTGCCAGCAGCTTAGTTGGGCGGGTTGAGGGCTACACCTTC
CASSLVGRVEGYTF
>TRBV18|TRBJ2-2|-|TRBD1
TGTGCCAGCTCACCACCGGGGACAGGGGGCTCCGGGGAGCTGTTTTTT
CASSPPGTGGSGELFF
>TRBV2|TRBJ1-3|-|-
TGTGCCAGCAGAAAAGATACGTCAGGCTCTGGAAACACCATATATTTT
CASRKDTSGSGNTIYF
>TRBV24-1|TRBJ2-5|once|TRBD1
TGTGCCACCAGTGAGAGCAGGGGGCTTCGGGAGACCCAGTACTTC
CATSESRGLRETQYF
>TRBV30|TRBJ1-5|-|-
TGTGCCTGGAGTACGACAGGAAGACATAAGGGTCATCAGCCCCAGCATTTT
CAWSTTGRHKGHQPQHF
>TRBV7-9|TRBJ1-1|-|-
TGTGCCAGCAGCCCCGGGGGGGGTGAAGCTTTCTTT
CASSPGGGEAFF
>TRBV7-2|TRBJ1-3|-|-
TGTGCCAGCAGCTTAGCCCTTTTCTCTGGAAACACCATATATTTT
CASSLALFSGNTIYF
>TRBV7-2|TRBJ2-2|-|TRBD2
TGTGCCAGCAGCTTAACCCGACTAGCGGGAAACACCGGGGAGCTGTTTTTT
CASSLTRLAGNTGELFF